Each of the 7 T cell receptor beta chains below was sequenced from the same sample in a study of vaccination and CD4 T cells after COVID-19. TCRdb redid the calling of the PCR reads with MiXCR, one entry per CDR3 protein. Among just over 35,000 distinct CDR3 sequences listed, 36% were seen once. Time point specified: late sampling 161 to 241 days after vaccination in a few convalescent patients. Sequencing was performed on CD4+ T cells from blood, taken about 7 months after SARS-CoV-2 vaccination. The source of these receptors is a human donor who had recovered from COVID-19.

This clonotype was seen a few times. The rearrangement links TRBV5-1 to TRBJ1-6; D might be TRBD1 (5 bases). The length of the CDR3 is 14 residues. Germline assignment: CDR1 SGHRS and CDR2 YFSETQ. The V gene lost 1 base and the J gene lost 7 bases, with 9 bases spanning the gap. Written as DNA, the CDR3 is TGCGCCAGCAGCTTGAGGGGTGACAATTCACCCCTCCACTTT. It yields the protein CASSLRGDNSPLHF.

The J gene is TRBJ1-1, the V gene TRBV7-9; D is undetermined. V shed 5 bases and J shed 3 bases, with 4 bases lying between them. Germline V gene sequence: CDR1 SEHNR, CDR2 FQNEAQ (reference sequence). The CDR3 totals 11 residues. CDR3 sequence: CASSLYTEAFF. The CDR3, as DNA: TGTGCCAGCAGCCTCTACACTGAAGCTTTCTTT.

In this sample, this clonotype turned up a few times. The chain recombines TRBV27 with TRBJ2-7; D is undetermined. Between the trimmed V and J ends, which lost 6 bases and 7 bases, there was a span of 10 bases. This CDR3 contains 11 residues. Per germline, CDR1 MNHEY and CDR2 SMNVEV (reference sequence). The CDR3 sequence is CASSGHREQYF. In DNA, the CDR3 is TGTGCCAGCAGCGGGCATAGAGAGCAGTACTTC.

CDR3 DNA: TGTGCCAGCAGTGATGGCGGGAGGGCCTACAATGAGCAGTTCTTC. The encoded protein is CASSDGGRAYNEQFF. J is TRBJ2-1 and V is TRBV6-1, with 9 bases fitting TRBD2. This CDR3 spans 15 amino acids. The junction had 2 bases not matched to a gene; V was cut back by 3 bases and J by 2 bases. Per germline, CDR1 MNHNS and CDR2 SASEGT.

This clonotype was observed a few times. The chain couples TRBV7-3 to TRBJ2-1, with 13 bases identical to TRBD2. The CDR3 runs 15 residues. Germline CDR1 is SGHTA and CDR2 is FQGTGA. V was clipped by 5 bases and J by 7 bases; unmatched bases: 5. The chain's CDR3 is CASSPETSGRNEQFF. The CDR3 DNA sequence: TGTGCCAGCAGCCCCGAGACTAGCGGGAGGAATGAGCAGTTCTTC.

This chain links TRBV5-4 with TRBJ2-2, with 9 positions matching TRBD2. The ends lost 0 bases at V and 4 bases at J; junction bases unmatched: 4. CDR3 length: 16 amino acids. Germline V gives CDR1 SGHNT, CDR2 YYREEE (reference sequence). The CDR3 nucleotides are TGTGCCAGCAGCTTGGCCGGTAGCGGGAGCACCGGGGAGCTGTTTTTT. Its translation: CASSLAGSGSTGELFF.

The chain employs TRBV6-2 or TRBV6-3 and TRBJ1-5; D uncertain. CDR3 length equals 21 residues. Germline V gene data show CDR1 as MNHEY and CDR2 as SVGEGT. V shed 5 bases and J shed 1 base, with 30 bases lying between them. This chain's CDR3 is CASSQSESGSDGYMSNQPQHF. CDR3 coding DNA: TGTGCCAGCAGTCAATCAGAATCCGGCTCAGACGGGTATATGAGCAATCAGCCCCAGCATTTT.